This TCR beta chain was sequenced during a study of T cells in Graves' hyperthyroidism and ophthalmopathy. Overall study results and limits: A model using 13 V-J features told ophthalmopathy apart from stable hyperthyroidism. Ophthalmopathy was model-predicted a median roughly six months pre-onset.

Participants, patients aged 18 to 65, had newly diagnosed hyperthyroidism with a duration under 2 months. Exclusions: uncontrolled infection, other autoimmune disease, pregnancy, lactation. Trimming removed 4 bases from V and 4 bases from J, with 11 bases in between. The CDR3 has 14 amino acids. In germline, CDR1 is MNHEY, CDR2 SMNVEV (reference sequence). This clonotype has a handful of counts. Antigen: not known. It was RNA transcripts that yielded the amplified TCR beta CDR3 regions. HTBI primers drove first-round RT-PCR of the TCR CDR3. One entry per CDR3 protein, called by TCRdb with MiXCR from the multiplex PCR reads. The sample includes some 720,000 distinct CDR3 sequences, about 16% of them seen just once.

This rearrangement joins TRBV27 to TRBJ2-1, with a weak D call TRBD2 (6 bases). Sequencing was performed on blood. The receptor's source is a man aged 18 to 35 with Graves' hyperthyroidism. CDR3 sequence reads: CASSSVGRYNEQFF. The CDR3 DNA reads as TGTGCCAGCAGTTCCGTAGGGAGGTACAATGAGCAGTTCTTC.